The entry below gives a single T cell receptor beta chain sequence along with its context. Its antigen is not yet known. Within one base of it there is no much larger clone, and no base qualities were kept. The sample belongs to a study of blood T cell repertoires in COVID-19 (dated by TCRdb to about 2020). Study-wide context: Samples from collaborators originated in the United States, Italy and Spain and spanned both the acute and convalescent phases of COVID-19. The samples were drawn from two sources: the first 160 participants of the ongoing ImmuneRACE study, and 1,000 to 1,500 subjects contributed by 6 global collaborators. A de-identified subject ID, COVID-19 status, age in years and sex were almost always included in the sample metadata. The prospective study material was composed of cDNA or gDNA derived from T cells, B-cell-depleted T cells, or PBMCs. Where HLA class I and class II types were available, the types were taken from metadata supplied by the sample provider, not from assay-based typing. A freely available public database, intended as a resource for researchers studying the immune response to SARS-CoV-2, is where the repertoires were released. Deeply sampled blood TCRbeta repertoires from subjects exposed to, actively infected with, or recovered from COVID-19 were included in the dataset.

Reading from cysteine to phenylalanine, the CDR3 counts 16 amino acids. Only CDR3 DNA remains: 48 bases, in frame from the first base. Looking up the germline V gene yields CDR1 SGHTA and CDR2 FQGNSA. Compared with germline, V lacks 6 bases and J lacks 0 bases; bases without a gene match: 2. In the prospective study, participants were about 18 to 95 years old, resided in about 25 geographic areas of the United States, and were enrolled through a virtual design. In the prospective study, cohorts were assigned on the basis of participant-reported clinical history obtained from a screening survey and a study questionnaire. Recovered participants in ImmuneRACE Cohort 3 were defined as having two consecutive negative NP/OP PCR tests, clearance from a healthcare professional, or resolution of symptoms. In the prospective study, whole blood, serum and a nasopharyngeal or oropharyngeal swab were collected from each participant by mobile phlebotomists. Additional blood draws and questionnaires over an approximately 2-month period could optionally be provided by prospective study participants. Prospective study blood samples were shipped either frozen or at room temperature before DNA extraction.

The immunoSEQ Assay, a bias-controlled multiplex PCR, was used to amplify TCRbeta CDR3 regions from genomic DNA. In the original analysis: Within the assay, amplification of reference gene primers was used to estimate how many nucleated cells each sample contained. To quantify the absolute abundance of each unique TCRbeta CDR3 rearrangement, sequence reads were collapsed and filtered. For each sample, productive Simpson clonality was calculated by taking the square root of Simpson's diversity index across productive rearrangements. TCRdb provides this immuneACCESS table in a form limited to in-frame rearrangements. Some clones are lacking; in checked studies, under half of them reflect an unresolved V gene, and why the rest are absent is not known. Clonal size and the V and J genes are those of that table, whereas D and trimming came from the DNA. For this sample the table gives some 200,000 clones, of which 82% were detected only once. Together, the top ten hold 12% of the sample.

What the work shows at the level of the full study, not this receptor alone: The amount of clinical and demographic metadata varied by source and participant and was provided uncurated.

Sequences were obtained from PBMCs or T cells enriched from blood (not recorded which). The receptor's source is a middle-aged man who had recovered from COVID-19. Recombination joined TRBV7-2 with TRBJ2-1; 13 bases in the junction line up with TRBD2. CDR3 loop: CASRGLAGPSYNEQFF. The bases read TGTGCCAGCAGGGGACTAGCGGGGCCCTCCTACAATGAGCAGTTCTTC.